This T cell receptor beta chain was observed in a study of blood T cell repertoires in COVID-19. The junction had 2 bases not matched to a gene; V was cut back by 1 base and J by 2 bases. This CDR3 spans 15 amino acids. Germline V gene data show CDR1 as SGHVS and CDR2 as FQNEAQ. As processed by the authors: Using reference gene primer amplification, nucleated cell counts were estimated. Generated by immunoSEQ multiplex PCR, the TCRdb table keeps only in-frame clones and is missing some. V, J and clone size derive from that table, while D and trimming were established from the DNA sequence. Of about 120,000 clones listed, around 85% are singletons.

The J gene is TRBJ2-5, the V gene TRBV7-8, with 9 bases aligning to TRBD1. The source is a man aged 60-69 years with acute or convalescent COVID-19. The sample was peripheral blood. CDR3 nucleotide sequence: TGTGCCAGCAGCTTAGAAGACAGGGGGCAAGAGACCCAGTACTTC. Encoded protein: CASSLEDRGQETQYF.